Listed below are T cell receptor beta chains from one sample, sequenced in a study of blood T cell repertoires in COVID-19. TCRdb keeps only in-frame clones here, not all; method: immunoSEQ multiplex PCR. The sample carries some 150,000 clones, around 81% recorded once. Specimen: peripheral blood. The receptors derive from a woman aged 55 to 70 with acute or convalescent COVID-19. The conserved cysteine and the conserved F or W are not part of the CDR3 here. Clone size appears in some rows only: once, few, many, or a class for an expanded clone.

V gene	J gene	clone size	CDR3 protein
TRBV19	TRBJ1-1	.	ASSIEGGSAF
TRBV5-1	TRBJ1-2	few	ASSLGAGLEYT
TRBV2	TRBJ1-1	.	ASETPNTEAF
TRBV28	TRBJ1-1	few	ASSKGRGGYTEAF
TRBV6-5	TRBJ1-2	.	ASRPTGYYGYT
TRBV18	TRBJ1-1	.	ASSPRPGHLFGNTEAF
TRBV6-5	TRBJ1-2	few	AIGRPQGPDGYT
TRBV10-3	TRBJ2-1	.	AISAQGQGIGDEQF
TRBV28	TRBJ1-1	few	ASKAGDTEAF
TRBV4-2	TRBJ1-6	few	ASSQDRDRANSPLH
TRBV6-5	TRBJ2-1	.	ASSPSDRPYNEQF
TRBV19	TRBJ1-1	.	ASSIIGGPMNTEAF
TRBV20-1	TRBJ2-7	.	SASGQGNDEQY
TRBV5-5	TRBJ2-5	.	ASSITGQGETQY
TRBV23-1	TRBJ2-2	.	ASSQTGQTGGELF